The T cell receptor beta chain described here comes from a study of CD8 T cells in ankylosing spondylitis (dated by TCRdb to 2016 to 2017). Concerning the study at large: The study profiled T cell receptor beta repertoires in healthy donors and ankylosing spondylitis patients to find disease-linked TCR variants. In total, the full study cohort was made up of 95 to 110 healthy donors and 25 to 30 ankylosing spondylitis patients. Peripheral blood was sampled, and synovial fluid was additionally collected from ankylosing spondylitis patients.

Notes on this clonotype: Its antigen target is currently unknown. No base-level quality is on record; no much larger clone is a single base apart.

Ends trimmed: V by 3 bases, J by 7 bases; bases unmatched to a gene: 5. According to the germline V gene (reference sequence), CDR1 reads DFQATT and CDR2 reads SNEGSKA. The CDR3, cysteine through phenylalanine, is 13 amino acids long. Solely the CDR3 DNA is kept, with 39 bases framed from the first base. The full study reports these points: In peripheral blood, the disease-linked clones were found at relatively low frequencies and had a CD8+ phenotype. Some motif variants were previously reported in synovial fluid and blood of reactive arthritis patients, suggesting common disease-initiation mechanisms. Blood from ankylosing spondylitis patients appeared to be characterized by a TCR beta motif made up of 8 or 9 highly homologous amino acid variants. The disease-linked clones were reported to be significantly enriched in matched synovial fluid samples from ankylosing spondylitis patients.

Data came from an Illumina HiSeq 2500. TCR beta libraries were prepared by quantitative 5'-RACE with molecular barcodes. From the authors' description of their analysis: Disease-linked TCR variants were identified with a new computational method built on a probabilistic model of VDJ rearrangement. Through fastp at Q25 and MiXCR, TCRdb rebuilt clones from the public reads, retaining in-frame beta chains. Identical CDR3 proteins give one entry, which carries the most common genes and DNA. For this entry, the V and J calls and clone size follow TCRdb and not the study's own pipeline. Counted in this sample were 250,000 or so distinct CDR3 sequences; under 30% of them appeared once. In total, the top ten clones hold 0.5% to 0.75% of the sample.

The source is a male donor with ankylosing spondylitis or in good health (not recorded which). The sample consisted of blood, either unsorted or a sorted T cell fraction (not recorded which). The chain joins TRBV20-1 to TRBJ2-7; 11 nucleotides in the junction match TRBD1. The DNA reads as follows: TGCAGTGCTAGGGGACAGGGGGTAAGGGAGCAGTACTTC. This gives the protein CSARGQGVREQYF.